The TCR beta chain described here comes from a study of somatic mutations in cytotoxic T cells in rheumatoid arthritis. Deletions cut 3 bases from V and 2 bases from J, with 16 bases between. In germline, CDR1 is MDHEN, CDR2 SYDVKM. There are 16 residues in the CDR3. In its sample, this clone ranks as medium-sized (0.01 to 0.1%). This table comes from immunoSEQ multiplex PCR, and its TCRdb copy is limited to in-frame clones, with some not included. Of roughly 10,000 clones in the sample, under 85% were seen once. The chain joins TRBV28 to TRBJ2-5; D may be TRBD2 (6 bases). This clonotype was sampled from a man aged 50-59 years in good health. The sample taken for sequencing was CD8+ T cells sorted from blood. The CDR3 bases are TGTGCCAGCAGTTTGGAACTGAGCGGGCCTCAAGAGACCCAGTACTTC. Its protein product is CASSLELSGPQETQYF. The full variable domain, completed using reference TRBV28 and TRBJ2-5, is DVKVTQSSRYLVKRTGEKVFLECVQDMDHENMFWYRQDPGLGLRLIYFSYDVKMKEKGDIPEGYSVSREKKERFSLILESASTNQTSMYLCASSLELSGPQETQYFGPGTRLLVL.